This T cell receptor beta chain was found in a study of regulatory T cells in long-lasting Graves disease. Study information: Persistent cases took antithyroid drugs over 5 years and stayed TSH receptor antibody positive.

Time point of the sample: persistent/refractory GD, antithyroid drugs over 5 years with positive TRAb. The authors made the TCR library using RNA they extracted from PBMCs. This clonotype was seen ten or more times. Its antigen is as yet unknown. Trimming removed 8 bases from V and 5 bases from J; junction bases left unmatched: 8. The CDR3 has 15 residues. General study results and limits: Thyroid tissue went unstudied; only peripheral blood was examined. Persistent Graves' patients showed a TCR diversity that was lower than that of newly diagnosed ones.

iRepertoire HTBI primers and Arm-PCR of CDR3 regions built TCR beta libraries. In TCRdb, the multiplex PCR reads were re-called with MiXCR into one record per CDR3 protein. The table has 400,000 to 600,000 distinct CDR3 sequences, 20% to 25% seen once; the top ten hold over 6%. This receptor was identified in a female donor with Graves disease. V and J are TRBV12-3 or TRBV12-4 and TRBJ2-2; TRBD2 matches at 10 bases. Specimen: peripheral blood mononuclear cells (PBMCs), collected when the disease was refractory, from a patient treated with antithyroid drugs. This chain's CDR3 is CASRLAGVLTGELFF. CDR3 sequence (DNA): TGTGCCAGCCGCCTAGCGGGAGTATTAACCGGGGAGCTGTTTTTT.